One sample yielded the 13 T cell receptor beta chains listed below, sequenced in a study of blood T cell repertoires in COVID-19. Here immunoSEQ multiplex PCR was the method, and the copy in TCRdb shows in-frame clones only, minus some. The repertoire holds about 120,000 clones, with around four fifths as singletons. The material sequenced was peripheral blood. The source is a man aged 55 to 70 with acute or convalescent COVID-19.

This chain links TRBV9 with TRBJ2-7, with TRBD2 as a possible D gene (6 bases). Trimming removed 0 bases from V and 4 bases from J, with 14 bases in between. There are 15 residues in the CDR3. CDR1 SGDLS and CDR2 YYNGEE come from the germline V gene. The CDR3 bases are TGTGCCAGCAGCGTAGACCCCAGCGGGTGGTACGAGCAGTACTTC. This gives the protein CASSVDPSGWYEQYF.

This chain's CDR3 is CASSRATSLRTGGYTF. CDR3 coding DNA: TGTGCCAGCAGCCGAGCGACAAGTTTGAGGACTGGTGGCTACACCTTC. The rearrangement links TRBV14 to TRBJ1-2; D is unclear. The length of the CDR3 is 16 residues. Germline CDR1 and CDR2: SGHDN and FVKESK. Between the trimmed V and J ends, which lost 4 bases and 7 bases, there was a span of 22 bases.

V and J are TRBV7-6 and TRBJ1-4, with D perhaps TRBD1 (5 bases). CDR1 and CDR2 from the germline V gene are SGHVS and FNYEAQ. The CDR3 is 16 amino acids. V was shortened by 5 bases and J by 7 bases, with 20 bases between the two germline ends. The CDR3 sequence is CASSQNTGPFSEKLFF. CDR3 sequence (DNA): TGTGCCAGCAGCCAGAACACAGGACCCTTCTCTGAAAAACTGTTTTTT. The whole variable domain, filled in from reference TRBV7-6 and TRBJ1-4, reads GAGVSQSPRYKVTKRGQDVALRCDPISGHVSLYWYRQALGQGPEFLTYFNYEAQQDKSGLPNDRFSAERPEGSISTLTIQRTEQRDSAMYRCASSQNTGPFSEKLFFGSGTQLSVL.

The chain combines TRBV18 with TRBJ1-6; possible D gene TRBD1, 6 bases. The CDR3 has 16 residues. From germline, CDR1 is KGHSH and CDR2 LQKENI. The V end lost 2 bases, the J end lost 5 bases, and 13 bases lay between the germline ends. The DNA for the CDR3 is TGTGCCAGCTCACCAGGCCAGGGGAGGGATAATTCACCCCTCCACTTT. Amino acid sequence: CASSPGQGRDNSPLHF.

In the case of this clone: The same CDR3 can be traced to other DNA sequences in this sample. V and J are TRBV27 and TRBJ2-1; 8 positions agree with TRBD1. Trimming took 0 bases from V and 7 from J; bases not matched to a gene: 2. The CDR3 is made up of 14 amino acids. Germline-derived CDR1 and CDR2 are MNHEY and SMNVEV (reference sequence). The CDR3 here is CASSLSRQGNEQFF. CDR3 nucleotides: TGTGCCAGCAGTTTATCTAGACAGGGGAATGAGCAGTTCTTC.

This chain connects TRBV29-1 to TRBJ2-7, with 9 positions matching TRBD1. With 7 bases clipped from V and 3 bases from J, the junction kept 7 bases outside the gene matches. Looked up from germline, CDR1 is SQVTM and CDR2 is ANQGSEA. This CDR3 spans 13 amino acids. CDR3 bases: TGCAGCGCTCAAGACAGGGGGAGCTACGAGCAGTACTTC. Protein: CSAQDRGSYEQYF.

The chain links TRBV25-1 to TRBJ2-7; 10 positions match TRBD2. Per the germline V gene, CDR1 is MGHDK and CDR2 is SYGVNS. The trim removed 3 bases at V and 7 bases at J, leaving 15 bases unmatched. This CDR3 spans 17 amino acids. CDR3 bases: TGTGCCAGCAGTGATCGGACTAGCGGACGGGTGATTGGAGAGCAGTACTTC. As protein: CASSDRTSGRVIGEQYF.

V is TRBV2 and J is TRBJ2-7, with D perhaps TRBD2 (7 bases). V was shortened by 4 bases and J by 3 bases, with 13 bases between the two germline ends. This CDR3 has 14 amino acids. Germline-derived CDR1 and CDR2 are SNHLY and FYNNEI. CDR3 nucleotides: TGTGCCAGCAGTGCTCGGGGGGCAGGCTACGAGCAGTACTTC. Protein sequence: CASSARGAGYEQYF.

This sequence joins TRBV6-5 and TRBJ2-7, with D maybe TRBD1 (6 bases). Germline CDR1 is MNHEY and CDR2 is SVGAGI. CDR3 length: 12 residues. Trimming pared 2 bases from V and 5 bases from J, leaving 7 bases between. The CDR3, as DNA: TGTGCCAGCAGTTACGCAGGGGACGAGCAGTACTTC. It codes for CASSYAGDEQYF.

The count of this clone is one. V usage is TRBV6-5 and J usage is TRBJ1-2, with D maybe TRBD1 (6 bases). Per germline, CDR1 MNHEY and CDR2 SVGAGI. The V end lost 5 bases, the J end lost 2 bases, and 9 bases lay between the germline ends. CDR3 length equals 13 residues. The CDR3 DNA follows: TGTGCCAGCAGTAAAACAGGGAACTATGGCTACACCTTC. Protein: CASSKTGNYGYTF.

The V call is TRBV7-8, the J call TRBJ1-6; TRBD1 matches at 9 bases. CDR1 and CDR2 (germline): SGHVS, FQNEAQ. The V and J ends lost 6 bases and 0 bases, in that order; junction bases with no gene match: 0. There are 15 residues in the CDR3. DNA of the CDR3: TGTGCCAGCAGGACAGGGGGCTCCTATAATTCACCCCTCCACTTT. Translated, it gives CASRTGGSYNSPLHF.

The gene calls are TRBV19 and TRBJ2-7; 10 bases align to TRBD1. The CDR3 is 13 residues long. V lost 5 bases, J lost 6 bases, and 4 bases stayed unmatched. CDR1 is LNHDA, CDR2 SQIVND, per germline (reference sequence). As DNA, the CDR3 is TGTGCCAGTAGTTACGACAGGGGGCGCGAGCAGTACTTC. Its translation is CASSYDRGREQYF.

The chain uses TRBV10-3 and TRBJ2-1; 13 nucleotides line up with TRBD2. Germline CDR1 reads ENHRY; CDR2 reads SYGVKD. The CDR3 runs 14 residues. After removal of 6 bases from V and 9 bases from J, the junction contained 5 bases not matched to a gene. DNA of the CDR3: TGTGCCATCAGCGGGACTAGCGGGACCAGTGAGCAGTTCTTC. Its protein is CAISGTSGTSEQFF.